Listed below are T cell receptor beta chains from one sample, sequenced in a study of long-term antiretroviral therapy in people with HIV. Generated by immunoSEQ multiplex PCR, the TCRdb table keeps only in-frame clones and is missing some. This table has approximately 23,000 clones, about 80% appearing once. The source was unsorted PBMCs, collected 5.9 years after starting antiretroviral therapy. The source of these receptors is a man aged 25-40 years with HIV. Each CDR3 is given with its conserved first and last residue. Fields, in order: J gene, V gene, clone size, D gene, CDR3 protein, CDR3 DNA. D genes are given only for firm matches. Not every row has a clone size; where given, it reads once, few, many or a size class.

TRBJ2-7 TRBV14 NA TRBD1 CASSHNDRDEQYF TGTGCCAGCAGCCACAATGACAGGGACGAGCAGTACTTC
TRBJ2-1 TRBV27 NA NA CASSLLAYNEQFF TGTGCCAGCAGTTTATTAGCCTACAATGAGCAGTTCTTC
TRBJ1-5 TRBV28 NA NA CASSFPENSNQPQHF TGTGCCAGCAGTTTCCCGGAAAACAGCAATCAGCCCCAGCATTTT
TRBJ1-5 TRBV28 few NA CASSAQDQPQHF TGTGCCAGCAGTGCACAGGATCAGCCCCAGCATTTT
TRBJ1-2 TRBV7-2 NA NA CASSLVGYGYTF TGTGCCAGCAGCTTAGTGGGCTATGGCTACACCTTC
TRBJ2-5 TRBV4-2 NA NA CASSQDREETQYF TGTGCCAGCAGCCAAGACAGGGAAGAGACCCAGTACTTC
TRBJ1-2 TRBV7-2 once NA CASSPGGVYGYTF TGTGCCAGCAGCCCCGGGGGGGTCTATGGCTACACCTTC
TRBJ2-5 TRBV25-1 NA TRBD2 CASSSSPGGKTQYF TGTGCCAGCAGTTCCTCCCCCGGGGGGAAGACCCAGTACTTC
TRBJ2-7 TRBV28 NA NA CASSAPVSVSSYEQYF TGTGCCAGCAGTGCTCCGGTATCTGTTAGCTCCTACGAGCAGTACTTC
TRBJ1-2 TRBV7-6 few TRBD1 CASSSDREDGYTF TGTGCCAGCAGCTCGGACAGGGAGGATGGCTACACCTTC
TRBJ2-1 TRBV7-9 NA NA CASSWEGDSTEQFF TGTGCCAGCAGCTGGGAGGGGGACAGTACTGAGCAGTTCTTC
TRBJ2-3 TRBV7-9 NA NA CASSLGVTARDTQYF TGTGCCAGCAGCTTAGGGGTTACAGCCAGAGATACGCAGTATTTT
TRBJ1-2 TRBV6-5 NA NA CASSYSREGGYTF TGTGCCAGCAGTTACTCGAGGGAGGGTGGCTACACCTTC
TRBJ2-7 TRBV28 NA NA CASSWLQGGQYF TGTGCCAGCAGTTGGTTGCAGGGAGGGCAGTACTTC